What follows are 28 T cell receptor beta chains derived from one specimen sequenced in a study of blood T cells in healthy people across ages. A sample-barcoded 5' primer and a J-beta primer mix were used in a second PCR of about 6 to 11 cycles. Via MiXCR, TCRdb re-called the 5' RACE reads, giving one row per CDR3 protein. The sample lists 1.2 million to 1.5 million distinct CDR3 sequences, 35% to 45% occurring once. Sequencing was done on a sample of blood. These receptors all come from a woman younger than 35 in good health.

The chain links TRBV5-1 to TRBJ1-1; 7 bases are shared with TRBD1. Germline trimming cut 2 bases from V and 1 base from J; bases unmatched to any gene: 2. Germline values: CDR1 SGHRS, CDR2 YFSETQ. The CDR3 extends over 14 amino acids. CDR3 residues: CASSFEGANTEAFF. CDR3 DNA: TGCGCCAGCAGCTTCGAGGGGGCGAACACTGAAGCTTTCTTT.

The table lists this clonotype with a count of one. At one end the junction does not follow the germline gene, possibly because of a read error. The CDR3 bases are TGTGCCAGCAGTTTAGGCAGAGGGCTAGGCCAAGAGACCCAGTACTTC. Translating it yields CASSLGRGLGQETQYF. The chain couples TRBV7-6 to TRBJ2-5, with D possibly TRBD2 on 5 matching bases. Germline CDR1 is SGHVS and CDR2 is FNYEAQ. The CDR3 is made up of 16 amino acids.

The chain links TRBV7-2 to TRBJ1-2; D gene ambiguous. The V and J ends lost 6 bases and 4 bases respectively, with 9 bases between them. The CDR3 has 12 residues. Looked up from germline, CDR1 is SGHTA and CDR2 is FQGNSA. This chain's CDR3 is CASRGHGYGYTF. The CDR3 bases are TGTGCCAGCAGAGGTCATGGCTATGGCTACACCTTC.

This chain links TRBV28 with TRBJ2-5; D uncertain. The DNA matches TRBJ2-7 better at its end, which makes the J call doubtful. The germline CDR1 and CDR2 sequences are MDHEN and SYDVKM. The CDR3 extends over 19 amino acids. The CDR3 region is CASSIYQLSTRTASYEQYF. CDR3 nucleotides: TGTGCCAGCAGCATCTATCAACTATCAACCAGGACGGCTAGCTACGAGCAGTACTTC.

A few counts support this clonotype. The V gene is TRBV10-3, the J gene TRBJ1-5; a possible D gene is TRBD1 (6 bases). The CDR3 spans 16 residues. From germline, CDR1 is ENHRY and CDR2 SYGVKD. V lost 8 bases and J lost 0, with 17 bases in between. This chain's CDR3 is CAIGEAGGYSNQPQHF. In DNA form, the CDR3 reads TGTGCCATCGGCGAGGCGGGGGGCTATAGCAATCAGCCCCAGCATTTT.

This clonotype has just a few counts. This chain connects TRBV20-1 to TRBJ2-7; D is uncertain. CDR1 DFQATT and CDR2 SNEGSKA come from the germline V gene (reference sequence). The CDR3 is 13 amino acids. The CDR3 region is CSAGVLSAYEQYF. The CDR3 coding sequence is TGCAGCGCCGGTGTACTTTCGGCCTACGAGCAGTACTTC.

This rearrangement joins TRBV5-1 to TRBJ1-6, with TRBD1 as a possible D gene (5 bases). CDR3 length: 15 amino acids. In germline, CDR1 is SGHRS, CDR2 YFSETQ. The V end was cut by 4 bases, the J end by 9 bases, with 17 bases between. As DNA, the CDR3 is TGCGCCAGCAGCCCGGGACCCGTCATGGGTTCACCCCTCCACTTT. Translating gives CASSPGPVMGSPLHF. The full variable domain, completed using reference TRBV5-1 and TRBJ1-6, is KAGVTQTPRYLIKTRGQQVTLSCSPISGHRSVSWYQQTPGQGLQFLFEYFSETQRNKGNFPGRFSGRQFSNSRSEMNVSTLELGDSALYLCASSPGPVMGSPLHFGNGTRLTVT.

The CDR3 DNA follows: TGCAGCGTTGATAGGGGGGCTAGCGAGCAGTACTTC. This codes for CSVDRGASEQYF. This chain links TRBV29-1 with TRBJ2-5; TRBD1 or TRBD2 may be the D gene (6 bases each). The J call may not be correct, given that the DNA end is closer to TRBJ2-7. Germline loops: CDR1 SQVTM, CDR2 ANQGSEA. This CDR3 comprises 12 residues.

The chain couples TRBV6-2 or TRBV6-3 to TRBJ2-1, with 7 nucleotides matching TRBD2. This CDR3 contains 15 residues. Germline V CDR1 and CDR2: MNHEY, SVGEGT. Unmatched junction bases numbered 7, after V lost 7 bases and J lost 1 base. CDR3 amino acids: CASTGLAVSYNEQFF. The CDR3 bases are TGTGCCAGCACGGGGCTAGCGGTTTCCTACAATGAGCAGTTCTTC.

The rearrangement uses TRBV4-1 and TRBJ2-5; 7 bases align to TRBD2. This CDR3 region has 14 residues. Germline V lookup: CDR1 MGHRA, CDR2 YSYEKL. J lost 4 bases, V lost 1 base, and 3 bases had no gene match. CDR3 sequence (DNA): TGCGCCAGCAGCCAAGGGTCTAGCGGAGAGACCCAGTACTTC. Its translation is CASSQGSSGETQYF.

The rearrangement links TRBV4-1 to TRBJ2-3, with 10 bases identical to TRBD2. The CDR3 is 16 residues long. Germline values: CDR1 MGHRA, CDR2 YSYEKL. J gave up 6 bases and V 1 base, and 7 bases lay outside the gene matches. CDR3: CASSQGWLAGDDTQYF. CDR3 nucleotide sequence: TGCGCCAGCAGCCAAGGGTGGCTAGCGGGAGACGATACGCAGTATTTT.

This clonotype showed up just once. CDR3 bases: TGTGCCAGCAGCTTAGGACCCCGTACTTTGGGGACTGAAGCTTTCTTT. This codes for CASSLGPRTLGTEAFF. This chain joins TRBV7-9 and TRBJ1-1; D ambiguous. Germline-derived CDR1 and CDR2 are SEHNR and FQNEAQ (reference sequence). This CDR3 has 16 amino acids. V gave up 1 base and J gave up 5 bases, with 17 bases separating them.

This chain joins TRBV7-2 and TRBJ2-3, with D perhaps TRBD2 (6 bases). The ends were cut back, 5 bases at V and 6 bases at J, with 15 bases in the middle. The CDR3 has 14 amino acids. The V gene's germline CDR1 is SGHTA and CDR2 FQGNSA. The CDR3, as DNA: TGTGCCAGCAGCACGGGACCTCGGGGGGATACGCAGTATTTT. Translated, it gives CASSTGPRGDTQYF. The full variable domain, with the rest looked up from reference TRBV7-2 and TRBJ2-3, is GAGVSQSPSNKVTEKGKDVELRCDPISGHTALYWYRQSLGQGLEFLIYFQGNSAPDKSGLPSDRFSAERTGGSVSTLTIQRTQQEDSAVYLCASSTGPRGDTQYFGPGTRLTVL.

This clonotype was counted a few times. An end of the junction differs from the germline gene, which may be a read error. The J gene is TRBJ1-4, the V gene TRBV10-3; TRBD1 matches at 7 bases. The CDR3 has 14 residues. Germline V gives CDR1 ENHRY, CDR2 SYGVKD. This CDR3 reads CAISEGTANEKLFF. The CDR3 nucleotides read TGTGCCATTAGTGAGGGGACAGCTAATGAAAAACTGTTTTTT.

The chain has TRBV30 and TRBJ1-2; no definite D call. Per the germline V gene, CDR1 is GTSNPN and CDR2 is SVGIG (reference sequence). V lost 2 bases to trimming and J lost 1 base, with 5 bases between them. This CDR3 comprises 12 residues. CDR3 amino acids: CAWSSGNYGYTF. The CDR3 DNA sequence: TGTGCCTGGAGTTCCGGTAACTATGGCTACACCTTC.

This clonotype was counted a few times. J is TRBJ2-7 and V is TRBV3-1, with 8 bases aligning to TRBD1. With 4 bases clipped from V and 5 bases from J, the junction kept 10 bases outside the gene matches. Looked up from germline, CDR1 is LGHDT and CDR2 is YNNKEL (reference sequence). The CDR3 extends over 15 amino acids. The CDR3 DNA sequence: TGTGCCAGCAGCCTGCCAGGGGGCTATAGGAACGAGCAGTACTTC. It is translated as CASSLPGGYRNEQYF.

The chain uses TRBV6-1 and TRBJ2-1, with D maybe TRBD2 (5 bases). Per germline, CDR1 MNHNS and CDR2 SASEGT. The CDR3 is 14 amino acids. V shed 10 bases and J shed 0 bases, with 13 bases lying between them. This CDR3 is CATATGISYNEQFF. In DNA form, the CDR3 reads TGTGCCACCGCGACGGGGATCTCCTACAATGAGCAGTTCTTC.

This clonotype was counted many times. This rearrangement joins TRBV7-9 to TRBJ2-3; 9 positions match TRBD2. Trimming took 6 bases from V and 2 from J; bases not matched to a gene: 9. CDR3 length: 16 amino acids. Germline values: CDR1 SEHNR, CDR2 FQNEAQ (reference sequence). The CDR3 coding sequence is TGTGCCAGCAGACCCGGGACTAGCAGCTCCACAGATACGCAGTATTTT. This translates into CASRPGTSSSTDTQYF.

The chain is built from TRBV7-7 and TRBJ2-1, with 9 bases that match TRBD2. The CDR3 contains 14 residues. Per the germline V gene, CDR1 is SSHAT and CDR2 is FNYEAQ (reference sequence). After removal of 2 bases from V and 9 bases from J, the junction contained 5 bases not matched to a gene. The CDR3 region has the DNA TGTGCCAGCAGCTTACCCCTAGCGGGAACTGAGCAGTTCTTC. Protein product: CASSLPLAGTEQFF.

The CDR3 DNA reads TGCAGTGCTAGACCACGGGAGGTCCGAGGGGGCTCCTACGAGCAGTACTTC. Translating gives CSARPREVRGGSYEQYF. This rearrangement joins TRBV20-1 to TRBJ2-7; D may be TRBD2 (7 bases). There are 17 residues in the CDR3. Per germline, CDR1 DFQATT and CDR2 SNEGSKA (reference sequence). Trimming cost V 2 bases and J 0 bases, with 20 bases left between them.

This clonotype showed up just once. The chain combines TRBV3-1 with TRBJ2-5; D is perhaps TRBD2 (5 bases). Trimming removed 0 bases at V and 11 bases at J, with 22 bases between. The CDR3 is made up of 16 amino acids. CDR1 is LGHDT and CDR2 is YNNKEL in the germline V gene (reference sequence). This CDR3 reads CASSQEVGGYYNEQYF. The CDR3 DNA reads as TGTGCCAGCAGCCAAGAAGTTGGCGGGTACTACAATGAGCAGTACTTC.

The sample holds a few counts of this clonotype. The V and J genes are TRBV20-1 and TRBJ1-5, with 7 bases lining up with TRBD1. The CDR3 totals 14 residues. Germline V gene lookup returns CDR1 DFQATT and CDR2 SNEGSKA (reference sequence). The CDR3 nucleotides read TGCACCGACAGGGCCCGGTATAGCAATCAGCCCCAGCATTTT. Residues: CTDRARYSNQPQHF.

The sample holds one count of this clonotype. One base away lies a much larger clone, so this may be a sequencing read error. This chain uses TRBV10-3 with TRBJ2-7; the D call may be TRBD1 or TRBD2 (5 bases each). Germline CDR1 is ENHRY and CDR2 is SYGVKD. The CDR3 extends over 13 amino acids. This CDR3 is CAIRGTDSDEQYF. The CDR3 bases are TGTGCCATCAGGGGGACGGACTCCGACGAGCAGTACTTC.

V is TRBV10-3 and J is TRBJ1-1; 7 nucleotides match TRBD1. The length of the CDR3 is 14 residues. Germline V gene data show CDR1 as ENHRY and CDR2 as SYGVKD. V dropped 0 bases and J dropped 4; count of bases not matched to a gene: 2. CDR3 coding DNA: TGTGCCATCAGTGAGTCGCAGGGGGGCACTGAAGCTTTCTTT. Protein product: CAISESQGGTEAFF.

This clonotype occurred a few times. Written as DNA, the CDR3 is TGTGCCAGCAGCCCTGCCGGGAGAGATGAAGCTTTCTTT. It specifies CASSPAGRDEAFF. The gene calls are TRBV6-4 and TRBJ1-1; D gene ambiguous. From germline, CDR1 is MRHNA and CDR2 SNTAGT. Deletions cut 6 bases from V and 7 bases from J, with 15 bases between. The CDR3 extends over 13 amino acids.

This rearrangement joins TRBV5-1 to TRBJ1-4; 8 bases map to TRBD1. Germline assignment: CDR1 SGHRS and CDR2 YFSETQ. With V trimmed by 5 bases and J by 7 bases, 10 bases remained unmatched. This CDR3 has 15 amino acids. The CDR3 DNA follows: TGCGCCAGCAGTGGTCAGGGGGCGGATGGTGAAAAACTGTTTTTT. It codes for CASSGQGADGEKLFF.

A few counts support this clonotype. The genes are TRBV29-1 and TRBJ2-1; D is perhaps TRBD1 or TRBD2 (5 bases each). The germline gives CDR1 SQVTM, CDR2 ANQGSEA. Trimming removed 5 bases from V and 8 bases from J, with 19 bases in between. CDR3 size: 14 residues. This chain's CDR3 is CSVTGTQLWDEQFF. The CDR3 nucleotides are TGCAGCGTTACCGGGACCCAGTTGTGGGATGAGCAGTTCTTC.

V usage is TRBV6-6 and J usage is TRBJ2-5; TRBD1 aligns across 9 bases. Gene TRBJ2-7 matches the end of the DNA better, so the J call may be wrong. This CDR3 region has 13 residues. Germline V lookup: CDR1 MNHNY, CDR2 SVGAGI (reference sequence). The CDR3 reads CASRPQGAVEQYF. CDR3 bases: TGTGCCAGCAGACCACAGGGGGCAGTCGAGCAGTACTTC.